Listed below are T cell receptor beta chains from one sample, sequenced in a study of T cells after somatic rescue of genetic block. The protocol was immunoSEQ multiplex PCR, while the TCRdb copy is restricted to in-frame clones and leaves out a portion. In the table there are 45,000 to 70,000 clones, about 96% of which are singletons. The source material was peripheral blood mononuclear cells (PBMCs). Receptor source: a child younger than two. CDR3s include the opening cysteine and the closing phenylalanine or tryptophan. A D gene is named only where the DNA matches it firmly. Rows give clone size only sometimes, using once, few, many, or a class for an expanded clone.

size,J,D,V,CDR3,DNA
NA,TRBJ2-3,NA,TRBV28,CASSLGDTQYF,TGTGCCAGCAGTTTGGGAGATACGCAGTATTTT
NA,TRBJ2-7,NA,TRBV6-5,CASSSLNYEQYF,TGTGCCAGCAGTTCCCTCAACTACGAGCAGTACTTC
NA,TRBJ2-7,NA,TRBV5-1,CASSPGQTYEQYF,TGCGCCAGCAGCCCTGGACAAACCTACGAGCAGTACTTC
NA,TRBJ2-7,NA,TRBV12-5,CASGFYRAYEQYF,TGTGCTAGTGGTTTCTATAGGGCCTACGAGCAGTACTTC
NA,TRBJ2-3,NA,TRBV11-3,CASSLDLYTRYALGDTQYF,TGTGCCAGCAGCTTAGATCTTTATACGCGTTATGCACTCGGGGATACGCAGTATTTT
NA,TRBJ1-3,NA,TRBV7-2,CASSLGHSGNTIYF,TGTGCCAGCAGCTTAGGACACTCTGGAAACACCATATATTTT
NA,TRBJ2-7,TRBD2,TRBV7-2,CASSHRTRSYEQYF,TGTGCCAGCAGCCACCGGACTAGGAGTTACGAGCAGTACTTC
NA,TRBJ2-7,TRBD2,TRBV7-2,CASSLVGSGSRHEQYF,TGTGCCAGCAGCTTAGTGGGTAGCGGGAGCCGGCACGAGCAGTACTTC
NA,TRBJ1-5,NA,TRBV30,CAWSGEGNQPQHF,TGTGCCTGGAGTGGGGAGGGCAATCAGCCCCAGCATTTT
NA,TRBJ2-3,TRBD2,TRBV5-4,CASSLLAGADTQYF,TGTGCCAGCAGCTTGCTAGCGGGAGCAGATACGCAGTATTTT
NA,TRBJ2-3,TRBD2,TRBV5-5,CASSSIRTSGRTDTQYF,TGTGCCAGCAGCTCGATCCGGACTAGCGGAAGGACAGATACGCAGTATTTT
NA,TRBJ2-7,TRBD1,TRBV12-5,CASGPGQAIYEQYF,TGTGCTAGTGGACCGGGACAGGCTATCTACGAGCAGTACTTC
NA,TRBJ2-6,TRBD2,TRBV13,CASSLGLAGSGANVLTF,TGTGCCAGCAGCTTAGGACTAGCGGGCTCTGGGGCCAACGTCCTGACTTTC
once,TRBJ2-3,NA,TRBV27,CASSLRQGPEDTQYF,TGTGCCAGCAGTTTACGCCAGGGCCCTGAAGATACGCAGTATTTT
NA,TRBJ2-2,NA,TRBV7-9,CASSYGSSALLNTGELFF,TGTGCCAGCAGCTATGGCTCGTCAGCGCTACTGAACACCGGGGAGCTGTTTTTT
NA,TRBJ1-2,TRBD1,TRBV28,CASSGTGHYGYTF,TGTGCCAGCTCCGGGACAGGGCATTATGGCTACACCTTC
NA,TRBJ2-3,NA,TRBV5-6,CASSQRGHTDTQYF,TGTGCCAGCTCACAGAGAGGGCACACAGATACGCAGTATTTT
NA,TRBJ1-1,NA,TRBV9,CASSVAGLNTEAFF,TGTGCCAGCAGCGTAGCAGGGTTGAACACTGAAGCTTTCTTT
NA,TRBJ1-3,NA,TRBV18,CASSPQSSGNTIYF,TGTGCCAGCTCACCACAGAGCTCTGGAAACACCATATATTTT
NA,TRBJ2-5,TRBD2,TRBV5-1,CASSFPGLEETQYF,TGCGCCAGCAGCTTCCCCGGACTAGAAGAGACCCAGTACTTC
NA,TRBJ1-2,TRBD1,TRBV27,CASRDSGTMSYTF,TGTGCCAGCCGGGACAGTGGGACTATGAGCTACACCTTC
once,TRBJ2-1,TRBD2,TRBV4-3,CASSLTSGSYNEQFF,TGCGCCAGCAGCCTAACTAGCGGTTCCTACAATGAGCAGTTCTTC
NA,TRBJ2-3,TRBD2,TRBV13,CASSGRATDTQYF,TGTGCCAGCAGCGGGAGGGCCACAGATACGCAGTATTTT
NA,TRBJ1-2,TRBD1,TRBV18,CASSQGAADYGYTF,TGTGCCAGCTCACAGGGGGCGGCGGACTATGGCTACACCTTC
NA,TRBJ2-1,TRBD2,TRBV7-9,CASSSPRGASGVYNEQFF,TGTGCCAGCAGCTCCCCGAGAGGGGCTAGCGGGGTCTACAATGAGCAGTTCTTC
NA,TRBJ1-2,NA,TRBV6-5,CASSYGSHGYTF,TGTGCCAGCAGTTATGGGTCGCATGGCTACACCTTC
NA,TRBJ2-7,NA,TRBV27,CASRDLFGASSYEQYF,TGTGCCAGCAGAGACCTTTTTGGGGCTAGCTCCTACGAGCAGTACTTC
once,TRBJ2-2,TRBD2,TRBV6-9,CASSYGLAGTGELFF,TGTGCCAGCAGTTACGGACTAGCGGGGACCGGGGAGCTGTTTTTT
NA,TRBJ2-6,NA,TRBV6-4,CASSDLRATFLGANVLTF,TGTGCCAGCAGTGACCTCAGGGCCACCTTTCTGGGGGCCAACGTCCTGACTTTC
NA,TRBJ2-5,NA,TRBV30,CAWSPPSGYQETQYF,TGTGCCTGGAGCCCCCCGAGCGGGTACCAAGAGACCCAGTACTTC
NA,TRBJ2-3,NA,TRBV7-9,CASSPPTSRPTDTQYF,TGTGCCAGCAGCCCCCCCACTAGCCGACCCACAGATACGCAGTATTTT
NA,TRBJ2-5,NA,TRBV7-2,CASSQQGRQETQYF,TGTGCCAGCAGCCAACAGGGGAGGCAAGAGACCCAGTACTTC
NA,TRBJ2-2,TRBD2,TRBV7-2,CASSLTGGGNTGELFF,TGTGCCAGCAGCTTAACGGGCGGGGGGAACACCGGGGAGCTGTTTTTT
NA,TRBJ1-5,NA,TRBV4-1,CASSQVGTLLGSNQPQHF,TGCGCCAGCAGCCAAGTGGGGACCTTACTAGGGAGCAATCAGCCCCAGCATTTT
once,TRBJ1-1,TRBD1,TRBV5-1,CASSPGTGRGPTEAFF,TGCGCTAGCAGCCCGGGGACAGGTAGGGGCCCTACTGAAGCTTTCTTT
NA,TRBJ1-2,TRBD1,TRBV19,CASTLDRDYGYTF,TGTGCCAGTACCCTGGACAGGGACTATGGCTACACCTTC
NA,TRBJ2-7,TRBD2,TRBV5-1,CASSLASGRSNEQYF,TGCGCCAGCAGCTTGGCTAGCGGGAGATCCAACGAGCAGTACTTC
NA,TRBJ2-3,TRBD2,TRBV15,CATSRDWTSGTDTQYF,TGTGCCACCAGCAGAGATTGGACTAGCGGCACAGATACGCAGTATTTT
NA,TRBJ1-1,NA,TRBV2,CASTPPWGVTEAFF,TGTGCCAGCACCCCTCCCTGGGGGGTCACTGAAGCTTTCTTT
NA,TRBJ2-7,TRBD1,TRBV27,CASSDHYPGQGIYEQYF,TGTGCCAGCAGTGACCATTATCCGGGACAGGGTATCTACGAGCAGTACTTC
NA,TRBJ2-5,NA,TRBV7-6,CASSLGSGVRETQYF,TGTGCCAGCAGCTTAGGTTCGGGGGTAAGGGAGACCCAGTACTTC
once,TRBJ2-3,NA,TRBV7-5,CARSPTSGRLPQGTDTQYF,TGTGCCAGAAGCCCTACTAGCGGGAGACTCCCCCAGGGAACAGATACGCAGTATTTT
NA,TRBJ1-1,NA,TRBV9,CASSVVRSYTEAFF,TGTGCCAGCAGCGTAGTGCGGTCCTACACTGAAGCTTTCTTT
NA,TRBJ2-7,TRBD2,TRBV13,CASSLLAGYEQYF,TGTGCCAGCAGCTTACTAGCGGGCTACGAGCAGTACTTC
NA,TRBJ2-2,NA,TRBV9,CASSVVSNTGELFF,TGTGCCAGCAGCGTAGTATCTAACACCGGGGAGCTGTTTTTT
NA,TRBJ2-1,NA,TRBV27,CASTLLNEQFF,TGTGCCAGCACCTTACTCAATGAGCAGTTCTTC
NA,TRBJ2-7,TRBD2,TRBV6-5,CASRYRLAGGGEQYF,TGTGCCAGCAGGTATAGACTAGCGGGAGGGGGTGAGCAGTACTTC
once,TRBJ2-7,NA,TRBV2,CASSEGYEQYF,TGTGCCAGCAGTGAAGGGTACGAGCAGTACTTC
NA,TRBJ2-7,NA,TRBV19,CASRRGIYEQYF,TGTGCCAGTAGAAGGGGAATCTACGAGCAGTACTTC
NA,TRBJ2-3,TRBD2,TRBV4-2,CASSQEGGGRGTRYF,TGTGCCAGCAGCCAAGAAGGCGGGGGGAGGGGAACGCGGTATTTT
NA,TRBJ2-5,TRBD1,TRBV5-3,CARSLAKGQAFMGAQYF,TGTGCCAGAAGCTTGGCCAAAGGACAGGCTTTCATGGGGGCCCAGTACTTC
NA,TRBJ2-1,TRBD2,TRBV30,CAWSSDRTSGLYNEQFF,TGTGCCTGGAGTTCTGACCGGACTAGCGGACTTTACAATGAGCAGTTCTTC
NA,TRBJ2-3,TRBD2,TRBV4-1,CASSRGTSGMQDTQYF,TGCGCCAGCAGCCGTGGGACTAGCGGGATGCAAGATACGCAGTATTTT
once,TRBJ2-3,NA,TRBV6-5,CASSYHRQGTDTQYF,TGTGCCAGCAGTTACCATCGCCAGGGCACAGATACGCAGTATTTT
NA,TRBJ2-2,NA,TRBV9,CASSVGRGSYTGELFF,TGTGCCAGCAGCGTAGGTCGGGGGTCGTACACCGGGGAGCTGTTTTTT